This T cell receptor beta chain was identified during a study of cytomegalovirus exposure and HLA in healthy donors. Germline-derived CDR1 and CDR2 are MRHNA and SNTAGT. CDR3 length equals 15 residues. Trimming took off 7 bases at V and 6 bases at J, with 18 bases between the two ends. PCR amplification relied on 60 Vbeta primers (plus 13 Jbeta primers). Repertoires were generated with immunoSEQ multiplex PCR, while TCRdb's copy carries only in-frame clones and drops some. The sample carries tens of thousands of clones, approximately 67% recorded once. The sample holds a few counts of this clone. Its antigen is currently unknown. Study-level findings and limits: Analyzed later, most CMV-associated TCR beta chains appeared HLA-restricted.

The receptor's source is a middle-aged man in good health and CMV-seropositive. Sequenced input: PBMCs. The chain links TRBV6-4 to TRBJ2-2; possibly TRBD2 for D (5 bases). The CDR3 nucleotides read TGTGCCAGCAAAGAGGGCCGGTTTGGGGCCGGGGAGCTGTTTTTT. This gives the protein CASKEGRFGAGELFF.